The 32 T cell receptor beta chains below all came from one sample that was sequenced in a study of blood T cells in healthy people across ages. With a J-beta primer mix and a sample-barcoded 5' primer, a second PCR ran about 6 to 11 cycles. Using its own MiXCR run on the 5' RACE reads, TCRdb lists one record per CDR3 protein. Among about 1,400,000 distinct CDR3 sequences, approximately 63% were seen once, and the ten largest hold 5% to 7%. Sequencing input: blood. The receptors shown here come from a man between 18 and 29 years old in good health.

This clonotype has a handful of counts. V and J are TRBV10-1 and TRBJ2-5, with 7 bases aligning to TRBD1. V dropped 4 bases and J dropped 4; count of bases not matched to a gene: 6. CDR1 and CDR2 (germline): WNHNN, SYGVQD (reference sequence). This CDR3 region has 14 residues. The CDR3: CASSVNRGSETQYF. DNA for the CDR3: TGCGCCAGCAGTGTGAACAGGGGATCAGAGACCCAGTACTTC.

This clonotype was counted a few times. V gene TRBV29-1 combines with J gene TRBJ1-1; D is unclear. Germline V gene sequence: CDR1 SQVTM, CDR2 ANQGSEA. CDR3 size: 16 residues. Trimming left V 4 bases short and J 1 base short, with 19 bases between. The CDR3 is CSVAVRNTLGNTEAFF. The CDR3 bases are TGCAGCGTTGCGGTCAGGAATACCCTCGGGAACACTGAAGCTTTCTTT.

The rearrangement links TRBV12-3 or TRBV12-4 to TRBJ2-3, with 11 bases identical to TRBD1. CDR3 size: 14 residues. Germline trimming cut 9 bases from V and 4 bases from J; bases unmatched to any gene: 6. This CDR3 is CASLDRGRPDTQYF. The DNA for the CDR3 is TGTGCCAGTTTGGACAGGGGGCGTCCAGATACGCAGTATTTT.

This clonotype occurred a few times. This chain connects TRBV20-1 to TRBJ2-7; no firm D call. Germline V CDR1 and CDR2: DFQATT, SNEGSKA (reference sequence). V was shortened by 0 bases and J by 3 bases, with 9 bases between the two germline ends. This CDR3 spans 13 amino acids. CDR3 nucleotides: TGCAGTGCTAGAGATCCAGTGAGCTACGAGCAGTACTTC. Translating gives CSARDPVSYEQYF.

The chain links TRBV20-1 to TRBJ2-5; a possible D gene is TRBD1 (5 bases). Trimming cost V 5 bases and J 1 base, with 14 bases left between them. CDR1 is DFQATT, CDR2 SNEGSKA, per germline (reference sequence). The CDR3 length is 14 residues. The CDR3 DNA is TGCAGTGCTCCCCTCAGTCAGGGCCAAGAGACCCAGTACTTC. This sequence encodes CSAPLSQGQETQYF.

This clonotype was counted a few times. V usage is TRBV10-2 and J usage is TRBJ2-5; maybe TRBD2 (5 bases). V was clipped by 2 bases and J by 4 bases, with 14 bases between them. The CDR3 is 15 residues long. Germline-derived CDR1 and CDR2 are WSHSY and SAAADI. The CDR3 here is CASSERNLRGETQYF. CDR3 in DNA: TGCGCCAGCAGTGAGCGTAACCTCCGGGGAGAGACCCAGTACTTC.

This chain uses TRBV20-1 with TRBJ2-4; D may be TRBD1 (6 bases). Germline V gene data show CDR1 as DFQATT and CDR2 as SNEGSKA (reference sequence). CDR3 length equals 15 residues. Trimming left V 4 bases short and J 0 bases short, with 13 bases between. This CDR3 is CSATGTSKAKNIQYF. The CDR3 DNA sequence: TGCAGTGCTACGGGGACATCTAAAGCCAAAAACATTCAGTACTTC.

The chain combines TRBV7-9 with TRBJ2-1; D ambiguous. Looked up from germline, CDR1 is SEHNR and CDR2 is FQNEAQ (reference sequence). The CDR3 is made up of 15 amino acids. Trimming took off 7 bases at V and 2 bases at J, with 15 bases between the two ends. The CDR3 protein is CASTPLELAYNEQFF. CDR3 nucleotides: TGTGCCAGCACCCCCCTCGAGCTAGCCTACAATGAGCAGTTCTTC.

This clonotype showed up many times. The rearrangement joins TRBV5-1 to TRBJ2-7; 8 bases are a match to TRBD1. CDR1 and CDR2 (germline): SGHRS, YFSETQ. This CDR3 has 13 residues. J lost 9 bases, V lost 2 bases, and 7 bases had no gene match. CDR3 sequence: CASSFGQGSGQYF. The DNA of the CDR3 is TGCGCCAGCAGCTTTGGACAGGGATCAGGGCAGTACTTC.

The rearrangement links TRBV7-9 to TRBJ2-7; D may be TRBD1 or TRBD2 (5 bases each). Germline lookup yields CDR1 SEHNR and CDR2 FQNEAQ (reference sequence). The CDR3 runs 16 residues. Trimming cost V 5 bases and J 2 bases, with 19 bases left between them. The chain's CDR3 is CASSPRGPVAAYEQYF. The CDR3 DNA reads as TGTGCCAGCAGCCCAAGGGGACCTGTGGCCGCCTACGAGCAGTACTTC.

This clonotype was picked up a small number of times. The junction differs from germline at one of its ends, possibly a read error. The CDR3 sequence is CASSQDVANYGYTF. DNA for the CDR3: TGTGCCAGCAGCCAAGATGTGGCTAACTATGGCTACACCTTC. The chain couples TRBV4-3 to TRBJ1-2; D not certain. This CDR3 has 14 amino acids. Germline loops: CDR1 LGHNA, CDR2 YSLEER.

This chain links TRBV7-2 with TRBJ1-2, with D perhaps matching TRBD1 (5 bases). Trimming pared 3 bases from V and 7 bases from J, leaving 18 bases between. CDR1 and CDR2 (germline): SGHTA, FQGNSA. The CDR3 contains 15 residues. In DNA form, the CDR3 reads TGTGCCAGCAGCTTGCCGCCAGGGACTGGGCGTGGCTACACCTTC. Translation: CASSLPPGTGRGYTF.

The J gene is TRBJ2-7, the V gene TRBV6-5; 8 bases fit TRBD2. This CDR3 comprises 16 residues. Germline V lookup: CDR1 MNHEY, CDR2 SVGAGI. The V segment lost 5 bases and the J segment 1 base; nucleotides outside the gene matches: 10. The DNA for the CDR3 is TGTGCCAGCAGTACTAGACTAGCGCGAGAGTCCTACGAGCAGTACTTC. This sequence encodes CASSTRLARESYEQYF.

CDR3 in amino acids: CASSPGRGPSYEQYF. In nucleotides, the CDR3 is TGTGCCAGCTCACCAGGGAGGGGGCCTTCCTACGAGCAGTACTTC. The rearrangement uses TRBV18 and TRBJ2-7, with D possibly being TRBD1 or TRBD2 (7 bases each). Looked up from germline, CDR1 is KGHSH and CDR2 is LQKENI. V was trimmed by 2 bases and J by 1 base, leaving 12 bases between them. This CDR3 is 15 amino acids long.

The CDR3 DNA sequence: TGCGCCAGCAGCCAAGACGGGACTAGCGCACCCTACAATACGCAGTATTTT. It specifies CASSQDGTSAPYNTQYF. The chain links TRBV4-1 to TRBJ2-3, with TRBD2 matching over 10 bases. Germline V gene lookup returns CDR1 MGHRA and CDR2 YSYEKL. The CDR3 has 17 residues. The trim removed 0 bases at V and 7 bases at J, leaving 10 bases unmatched.

This chain links TRBV12-3 or TRBV12-4 with TRBJ1-2; maybe TRBD1 (5 bases). The CDR3 has 15 residues. V lost 7 bases and J 1 base, leaving 16 bases between the germline ends. DNA of the CDR3: TGTGCCAGCAACCCTGGGGCAGGGAATAACTATGGCTACACCTTC. The encoded protein is CASNPGAGNNYGYTF.

The chain employs TRBV4-1 and TRBJ2-5; 9 nucleotides line up with TRBD1. V shed 1 base and J 7 bases; nucleotides not matched to a gene: 10. From germline, CDR1 is MGHRA and CDR2 YSYEKL. The CDR3 length is 16 residues. CDR3 residues: CASSQGAGQGKPTQYF. In DNA form, the CDR3 reads TGCGCCAGCAGCCAAGGGGCGGGACAGGGAAAGCCGACCCAGTACTTC.

The CDR3 loop reads CASSLDFGGYSTDTQYF. CDR3 coding DNA: TGTGCCAGCAGTCTCGACTTTGGAGGGTACAGCACAGATACGCAGTATTTT. This chain links TRBV28 with TRBJ2-3; a possible D gene is TRBD2 (6 bases). CDR3 length: 17 residues. Germline V gene lookup returns CDR1 MDHEN and CDR2 SYDVKM. Trimming took off 5 bases at V and 0 bases at J, with 18 bases between the two ends.

This clonotype occurred a few times. The CDR3 is CASSSREQPQHF. DNA of the CDR3: TGTGCCAGCAGCTCCAGGGAACAGCCCCAGCATTTT. This chain uses TRBV7-9 with TRBJ1-5; maybe TRBD1 (5 bases). The CDR3 is 12 amino acids. The V and J ends lost 4 bases and 7 bases respectively, with 8 bases between them. Germline CDR1 SEHNR, CDR2 FQNEAQ (reference sequence).

V is TRBV12-3 or TRBV12-4 and J is TRBJ2-4; 10 bases fit TRBD1. The length of the CDR3 is 18 residues. With 5 bases clipped from V and 2 bases from J, the junction kept 12 bases outside the gene matches. The CDR3 loop is CASSTRDRGLVPKNIQYF. CDR3 bases: TGTGCCAGCAGTACCCGGGACAGGGGATTGGTACCCAAAAACATTCAGTACTTC.

The V and J genes are TRBV5-1 and TRBJ2-7; D uncertain. Per the germline V gene, CDR1 is SGHRS and CDR2 is YFSETQ. CDR3 length: 15 amino acids. V was pared by 0 bases and J by 2 bases, with 12 bases between. The CDR3 DNA reads as TGCGCCAGCAGCTTGGTTCCACAAGTACCCTACGAGCAGTACTTC. The encoded protein is CASSLVPQVPYEQYF.

J is TRBJ2-5 and V is TRBV2; D remains unclear. The CDR3 is made up of 12 amino acids. Germline V gives CDR1 SNHLY, CDR2 FYNNEI. Between the trimmed V and J ends, which lost 4 bases and 3 bases, there was a span of 6 bases. CDR3 amino acids: CASSAEEETQYF. CDR3 nucleotides: TGTGCCAGCAGTGCCGAGGAAGAGACCCAGTACTTC.

The chain employs TRBV20-1 and TRBJ2-5; 10 positions agree with TRBD1. CDR1 is DFQATT and CDR2 is SNEGSKA in the germline V gene (reference sequence). The CDR3 has 15 residues. Trimming cost V 0 bases and J 11 bases; bases outside gene matches: 12. The CDR3, as DNA: TGCAGTGCTAGAGACAGGGGACAGGGGCTTTGGGAGCAGTACTTC. Residues: CSARDRGQGLWEQYF.

The CDR3 loop is CASSERPEVETQYF. The DNA for the CDR3 is TGTGCCAGCAGTGAAAGGCCGGAGGTAGAGACCCAGTACTTC. V and J are TRBV2 and TRBJ2-7; D is perhaps TRBD2 (5 bases). Judging by the DNA end, TRBJ2-5 fits better; the J call may be wrong. Germline-derived CDR1 and CDR2 are SNHLY and FYNNEI. The CDR3 extends over 14 amino acids.

At least ten counts were recorded for this clonotype. The CDR3 sequence is CSVPGQNTDTQYF. CDR3 nucleotide sequence: TGCAGCGTCCCGGGACAAAACACAGATACGCAGTATTTT. The chain couples TRBV29-1 to TRBJ2-3; D might be TRBD1 (6 bases). The CDR3 has 13 amino acids. The V end was cut by 6 bases, the J end by 2 bases, with 12 bases between. Per the germline V gene, CDR1 is SQVTM and CDR2 is ANQGSEA.

This chain connects TRBV9 to TRBJ2-1; 9 bases agree with TRBD2. Trimming at V came to 6 bases and at J to 4 bases, leaving 8 bases not matched to a gene. This CDR3 has 15 amino acids. Per germline, CDR1 SGDLS and CDR2 YYNGEE. The CDR3 spells CASNGAGGRYNEQFF. The CDR3 bases are TGTGCCAGCAACGGAGCGGGAGGCCGTTACAATGAGCAGTTCTTC.

J is TRBJ2-6 and V is TRBV7-2; no reliable D call. The CDR3 sequence is 12 residues long. With 4 bases removed from V and 10 bases from J, the gap between germline ends came to 8 bases. The germline gives CDR1 SGHTA, CDR2 FQGNSA. CDR3 amino acids: CASSSSMNVLTF. The CDR3 DNA sequence: TGTGCCAGCAGCTCCAGCATGAACGTCCTGACTTTC.

This clonotype was counted once. This chain joins TRBV3-1 and TRBJ1-2; the D is unclear. CDR1 LGHDT and CDR2 YNNKEL come from the germline V gene (reference sequence). This CDR3 has 14 amino acids. Trimming stripped 0 bases from V and 8 bases from J, with 13 bases between. The CDR3 sequence is CASSQDPLVGGYTF. CDR3 DNA sequence: TGTGCCAGCAGCCAAGATCCACTGGTAGGCGGCTACACCTTC.

This sequence joins TRBV12-3 or TRBV12-4 and TRBJ1-1; D is unresolved. The germline V and J ends were trimmed by 1 base and 3 bases, with 9 bases remaining between them. The CDR3 is 14 amino acids. CDR3: CASSLGPSYTEAFF. CDR3 bases: TGTGCCAGCAGTTTAGGTCCGTCTTACACTGAAGCTTTCTTT.

The V call is TRBV4-3, the J call TRBJ2-1, with D possibly being TRBD1 (5 bases). The ends were cut back, 0 bases at V and 4 bases at J, with 7 bases in the middle. The CDR3 is 14 amino acids. Germline loops: CDR1 LGHNA, CDR2 YSLEER. The CDR3 bases are TGCGCCAGCAGCCAAGAGACAGTTTACAATGAGCAGTTCTTC. It encodes CASSQETVYNEQFF.

The V call is TRBV30, the J call TRBJ1-1; D is ambiguous. CDR3 length equals 13 residues. V was clipped by 0 bases and J by 4 bases, with 9 bases between them. Germline V gene sequence: CDR1 GTSNPN, CDR2 SVGIG (reference sequence). Written as DNA, the CDR3 is TGTGCCTGGAGTGTAGTTGGGAGCACTGAAGCTTTCTTT. Protein: CAWSVVGSTEAFF.

This sequence joins TRBV12-3 or TRBV12-4 and TRBJ2-1, with 10 bases fitting TRBD1. V lost 7 bases to trimming and J lost 4 bases; unmatched junction nucleotides: 7. The CDR3 sequence is 15 residues long. CDR3 in amino acids: CASNLRQGAYNEQFF. The CDR3 DNA sequence: TGTGCCAGCAACCTTAGACAGGGGGCATACAATGAGCAGTTCTTC.